The rows below give T cell receptor beta chains drawn from one sample of a study of T cells after yellow fever vaccination. One entry per CDR3 protein, called by TCRdb with MiXCR from the 5' RACE reads. The sample holds fewer than 650,000 distinct CDR3 sequences, less than 25% seen once. The sample in question was PBMCs, obtained around 3 weeks after the first yellow fever vaccination. The origin of the receptors is a man between 18 and 29 years old who received the YFV17D yellow fever vaccine. CDR3s leave out the opening cysteine and the closing phenylalanine or tryptophan.

V,J,CDR3
TRBV4-3,TRBJ1-3,ASSADTASGNTIY
TRBV7-2,TRBJ1-3,ASSLTAAGGDTIY
TRBV11-2,TRBJ2-7,ASSSNRGRGPYEQY
TRBV7-9,TRBJ1-3,ASSFDRVLSGNTIY
TRBV9,TRBJ2-5,ASSSSSRQETQY
TRBV3-1,TRBJ2-7,ASSPPSHGYEQY
TRBV12-3/TRBV12-4,TRBJ2-7,ASSWTGSYEQY
TRBV9,TRBJ1-5,ASNPTGSGSQPQH
TRBV7-9,TRBJ2-5,ASSLLAGDQETQY
TRBV7-3,TRBJ1-1,ASSPGGQGMNTEAF
TRBV3-1,TRBJ2-1,ASSPTAGGREEF
TRBV5-1,TRBJ2-3,ASSPGQMSTDTQY
TRBV10-3,TRBJ2-2,AISVQGTDTGELF
TRBV18,TRBJ2-1,ASSDSRGSYNEQF
TRBV30,TRBJ2-5,AWSTLEGRETQY
TRBV7-9,TRBJ2-1,ASRFPGQEIYNEQF
TRBV5-1,TRBJ2-7,ASSPVTGNHEQY
TRBV24-1,TRBJ2-5,ATRGNSETQY
TRBV27,TRBJ2-1,ASRDGQGYVYEQF
TRBV6-1,TRBJ1-1,ASTASPTTSNTEAF
TRBV27,TRBJ2-5,ASSGVSPPETQY
TRBV4-3,TRBJ2-2,ASSQAVGNTGELF
TRBV6-1,TRBJ2-7,ASTNPRGGGEQY
TRBV7-9,TRBJ1-6,ASSLGTGYNSPLH
TRBV29-1,TRBJ2-3,SVEVGRDTQY
TRBV3-1,TRBJ1-5,ASSQDTTTNQPQH
TRBV6-2/TRBV6-3,TRBJ1-5,ASSLMKRTGLWPQH
TRBV6-2/TRBV6-3,TRBJ2-3,ASRDGTSGGKYTQY
TRBV6-1,TRBJ1-1,ASKNQGVITEAF
TRBV5-4,TRBJ2-3,ASSLAWGDTQY
TRBV30,TRBJ2-7,AWTVGRYEQY
TRBV7-2,TRBJ1-5,ASSFEASQPQH
TRBV7-2,TRBJ2-3,ASSDRALDTDTQY
TRBV7-2,TRBJ1-5,ASSYTNQPQH
TRBV3-1,TRBJ1-6,ASSPGQSSYNSPLH